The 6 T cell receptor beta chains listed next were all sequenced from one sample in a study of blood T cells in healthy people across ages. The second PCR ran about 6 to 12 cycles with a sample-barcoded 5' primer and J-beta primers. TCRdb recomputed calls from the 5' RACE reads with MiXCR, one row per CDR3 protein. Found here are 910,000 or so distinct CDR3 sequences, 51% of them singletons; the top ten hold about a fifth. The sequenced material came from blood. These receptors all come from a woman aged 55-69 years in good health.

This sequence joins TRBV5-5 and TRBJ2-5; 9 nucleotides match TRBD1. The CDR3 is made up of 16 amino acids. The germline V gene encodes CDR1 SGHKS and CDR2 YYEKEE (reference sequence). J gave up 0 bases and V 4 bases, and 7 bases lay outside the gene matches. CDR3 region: CASSRKTGGDQETQYF. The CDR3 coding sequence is TGTGCCAGCAGCCGTAAGACAGGGGGGGACCAAGAGACCCAGTACTTC.

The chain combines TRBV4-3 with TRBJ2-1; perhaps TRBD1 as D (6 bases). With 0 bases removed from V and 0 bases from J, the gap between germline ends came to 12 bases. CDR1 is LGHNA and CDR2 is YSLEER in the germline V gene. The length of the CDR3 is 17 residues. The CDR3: CASSQDPVTGSYNEQFF. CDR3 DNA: TGCGCCAGCAGCCAAGATCCTGTGACAGGCTCCTACAATGAGCAGTTCTTC.

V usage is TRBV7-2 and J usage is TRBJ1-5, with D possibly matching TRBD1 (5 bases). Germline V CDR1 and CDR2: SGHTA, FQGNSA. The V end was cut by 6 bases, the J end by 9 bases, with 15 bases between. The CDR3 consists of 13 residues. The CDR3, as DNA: TGTGCCAGCAGTATCAGTGGGGGGGGGCCCCAGCATTTT. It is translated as CASSISGGGPQHF.

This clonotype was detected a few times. CDR3 DNA: TGTGCCATAGGGGTTACTGCGGCAGATACGCAGTATTTT. It translates to CAIGVTAADTQYF. V and J are TRBV10-3 and TRBJ2-3, with D maybe TRBD1 (5 bases). Germline V gene data show CDR1 as ENHRY and CDR2 as SYGVKD. This CDR3 has 13 residues. The V end lost 9 bases, the J end lost 4 bases, and 14 bases lay between the germline ends.

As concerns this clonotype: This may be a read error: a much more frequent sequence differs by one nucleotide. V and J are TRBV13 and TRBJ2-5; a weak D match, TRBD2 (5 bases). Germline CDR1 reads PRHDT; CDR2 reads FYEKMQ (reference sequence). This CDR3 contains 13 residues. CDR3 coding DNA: TGTGCCGGCAGTCGCCGGAGGCAAGAGACCCAGTACTTC. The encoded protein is CAGSRRRQETQYF.

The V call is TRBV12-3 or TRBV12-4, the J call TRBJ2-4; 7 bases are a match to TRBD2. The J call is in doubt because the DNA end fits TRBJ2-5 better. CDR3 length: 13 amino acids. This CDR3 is CASSSGGWETQYF. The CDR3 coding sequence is TGTGCCAGCAGTTCGGGGGGATGGGAGACCCAGTACTTC.